This T cell receptor (beta chain) was recorded in a study of blood T cell repertoires in COVID-19 (dated by TCRdb to the early 2020s). Study-wide context: Samples from collaborators originated in the United States, Italy and Spain and spanned both the acute and convalescent phases of COVID-19. The material from the prospective study consisted of cDNA or gDNA derived from T cells, B-cell-depleted T cells, or PBMCs. A freely available public database, intended as a resource for researchers studying the immune response to SARS-CoV-2, is where the repertoires were released. The sample metadata nearly always contained a de-identified subject ID, COVID-19 status, age in years and sex. Where available, HLA class I and class II types were obtained from metadata supplied by the sample provider rather than from assay-based typing. The samples were drawn from two sources: the first 160 participants of the ongoing ImmuneRACE study, and fewer than 1,500 subjects contributed by 6 global collaborators. The dataset comprised deeply sampled blood TCRbeta repertoires from subjects exposed to, actively infected with, or recovered from COVID-19.

What the work shows at the level of the full study, not this receptor alone: How much clinical and demographic metadata was included differed by source and by participant, and the metadata was provided uncurated.

The immunoSEQ Assay, a bias-controlled multiplex PCR, was used to amplify TCRbeta CDR3 regions from genomic DNA. In the source study's methods: The number of nucleated cells in each sample was estimated from the amplification of reference gene primers within the assay. To quantify the absolute abundance of each unique TCRbeta CDR3 rearrangement, sequence reads were collapsed and filtered. For each sample, productive Simpson clonality was calculated as the square root of Simpson's diversity index over productive rearrangements. Imported from immuneACCESS, the table was reduced by TCRdb to in-frame sequences with V and J called. These copies leave out some clones; in studies compared against another copy, an unresolved V gene accounts for under half, and the cause of the remainder is not known. Clone size and V and J calls were adopted from that table, with D and trimming inferred from the DNA. For this sample the table gives 340,000 or so clones, of which around 86% were detected only once. The ten largest clones take up 1% of the sample.

Whole blood was collected in K2EDTA tubes by collaborating institutions according to the institutions' own protocols. For TCRbeta analysis, collaborator samples were shipped as frozen whole blood, as isolated PBMCs, or as DNA extracted from either sample type. On this clone: It has no known antigen specificity. Base quality data are lacking; no much larger clone is found one base away.

The origin of this receptor is a middle-aged man with active or convalescent COVID-19. The sample was peripheral blood.

The nucleotides read TGTGCCAGTAGTATCCCTCCCCCTCAAGACAGGGGGTTCGCAGATACGCAGTATTTT. It translates to CASSIPPPQDRGFADTQYF. The rearrangement combines TRBV19 with TRBJ2-3, and TRBD1 aligns with 9 junction nucleotides. The germline V gene (reference sequence) sets CDR1 to LNHDA and CDR2 to SQIVND. Taken from cysteine to phenylalanine, the CDR3 has 19 residues. Left in the record is the CDR3 DNA by itself, 57 bases read in frame from the first base. For this chain, trimming is 3 bases at the V end and 4 bases at the J end, and the number of junction bases without a gene match is 17.